One and the same sample provided the 10 T cell receptor beta chains below, sequenced in a study of blood T cell repertoires in COVID-19. Repertoires were generated with immunoSEQ multiplex PCR, while TCRdb's copy carries only in-frame clones and drops some. Of about 270,000 clones listed, around 86% were seen once; the top ten hold approximately 2%. Material for sequencing was peripheral blood. The receptor source for this set is a man aged 45-65 years with acute or convalescent COVID-19.

CDR3 residues: CASSRNTDTQYF. CDR3 nucleotides: TGTGCCAGCTCTAGAAACACAGATACGCAGTATTTT. The genes are TRBV2 and TRBJ2-3; D remains unclear. The CDR3 sequence is 12 residues long. V lost 8 bases and J lost 2, with 8 bases in between. The germline gives CDR1 SNHLY, CDR2 FYNNEI.

This chain connects TRBV6-5 to TRBJ1-5, with 7 positions matching TRBD1. CDR1 is MNHEY and CDR2 is SVGAGI in the germline V gene. Trimming removed 6 bases from V and 4 bases from J; junction bases left unmatched: 6. CDR3 length: 14 amino acids. This chain's CDR3 is CASRRQGENQPQHF. CDR3 bases: TGTGCCAGCAGGCGACAGGGAGAGAATCAGCCCCAGCATTTT.

The rearrangement links TRBV29-1 to TRBJ2-5, with D perhaps TRBD2 (6 bases). In germline, CDR1 is SQVTM, CDR2 ANQGSEA. This CDR3 comprises 14 residues. The V end was cut by 0 bases, the J end by 7 bases, with 15 bases between. CDR3 sequence reads: CSVEDGDSLLTQYF. CDR3 coding DNA: TGCAGCGTTGAAGATGGGGACTCGCTCCTGACCCAGTACTTC.

The chain couples TRBV3-1 (or the pseudogene TRBV3-2) to TRBJ2-7, with D possibly being TRBD2 (6 bases). This CDR3 comprises 16 residues. The V end was cut by 3 bases, the J end by 9 bases, with 24 bases between. Germline loops: CDR1 LGHDT, CDR2 YNNKEL (reference sequence). The chain's CDR3 is CASSHALGTSVAGQYF. The CDR3 DNA is TGTGCCAGCAGCCACGCTCTGGGGACTTCAGTAGCAGGGCAGTACTTC.

This clone appeared a single time. The rearrangement joins TRBV27 to TRBJ2-3; D unresolved. Germline-derived CDR1 and CDR2 are MNHEY and SMNVEV (reference sequence). The CDR3 sequence is 13 residues long. V lost 2 bases, J lost 5 bases, and 8 bases lay in between. CDR3 residues: CASSLSERDTQYF. The CDR3 DNA reads as TGTGCCAGCAGTTTAAGTGAGCGAGATACGCAGTATTTT.

In DNA form, the CDR3 reads TGTGCCAGCAGCCAAGAGGGGAGCCAGGGGGAAGAAAAACTGTTTTTT. Translating gives CASSQEGSQGEEKLFF. The V gene is TRBV3-1 (or the pseudogene TRBV3-2), the J gene TRBJ1-4; 7 bases line up with TRBD1. The CDR3 has 16 amino acids. Trimming took 0 bases from V and 8 from J; bases not matched to a gene: 9. CDR1 and CDR2 from the germline V gene are LGHDT and YNNKEL (reference sequence).

The chain recombines TRBV29-1 with TRBJ1-1, with a tentative D call TRBD1 (6 bases). Germline-derived CDR1 and CDR2 are SQVTM and ANQGSEA. The CDR3 is 12 residues long. CDR3 DNA: TGCAGTACAGGGACGGGGAACACTGAAGCTTTCTTT. Translation: CSTGTGNTEAFF.

This chain links TRBV5-1 with TRBJ2-5, with D unclear. Trimming stripped 1 base from V and 1 base from J, with 8 bases between. The CDR3 covers 14 residues. From germline, CDR1 is SGHRS and CDR2 YFSETQ. The DNA for the CDR3 is TGCGCCAGCAGCTTGTCCGGGTTCCAAGAGACCCAGTACTTC. It codes for CASSLSGFQETQYF. Full variable domain (rest looked up from reference TRBV5-1 and TRBJ2-5): KAGVTQTPRYLIKTRGQQVTLSCSPISGHRSVSWYQQTPGQGLQFLFEYFSETQRNKGNFPGRFSGRQFSNSRSEMNVSTLELGDSALYLCASSLSGFQETQYFGPGTRLLVL.

The V gene is TRBV7-9, the J gene TRBJ2-3; D is possibly TRBD1 (5 bases). This CDR3 region has 16 residues. Trimming pared 5 bases from V and 0 bases from J, leaving 15 bases between. Germline V gene lookup returns CDR1 SEHNR and CDR2 FQNEAQ (reference sequence). The CDR3 DNA sequence: TGTGCCAGCAGCAAGCCGACAGTCGCTAGCACAGATACGCAGTATTTT. It codes for CASSKPTVASTDTQYF.

The chain carries TRBV5-4 and TRBJ1-3, with 7 positions matching TRBD1. CDR3 size: 14 residues. Trimming cost V 4 bases and J 9 bases; bases outside gene matches: 10. In germline, CDR1 is SGHNT, CDR2 YYREEE (reference sequence). The CDR3 DNA reads TGTGCCAGCAGCGGGACAGCTCCTTTAGGCACCATATATTTT. Its protein is CASSGTAPLGTIYF.